This TCR beta chain was identified in a study of tumor-infiltrating lymphocytes in primary liver carcinoma (dated by TCRdb to the late 2010s). Turning to the overall study: Between late 2015 and 2016, five patients in China with histopathologically diagnosed primary liver carcinoma had surgical resection. Hepatocellular carcinoma (four) or combined HCC and intrahepatic cholangiocarcinoma (one) was present in the five patients, who were three men and two women aged 30 to 69 years. The tumors of the five patients were staged as T1-T3 N0M0, with maximum diameters ranging from about 4.2 to 10 cm. Roughly 3.5 to 8 million productive TCRbeta reads were obtained per sample, and no significant difference in read depth was found between tissue types. For each liver tumor, the study sampled five regions along with adjacent normal tissue and blood, and applied TCRbeta repertoire sequencing, expression microarrays and whole-exome sequencing. A total of 35 or so specimens from 5 patients went through TCRbeta repertoire sequencing, namely 25 tumor regions, 5 adjacent noncancerous liver tissues and 5 peripheral blood samples. Repertoires from technical replicates were highly reproducible, with mean shared-clone rates roughly 0.89 and correlation coefficients above 0.98.

The CDR3 spans 14 residues, from the cysteine through the phenylalanine. The CDR3 DNA has 42 bases and is translated from base 1. CDR1 MDHEN and CDR2 SYDVKM were looked up in the germline V gene. V drops 6 bases and J drops 8 bases, leaving 19 bases in between. The investigation overall reported the following: Pairs of tumor regions showed greater repertoire overlap (mean about 35%) than tumor-adjacent pairs (approximately 17%) or tumor-blood pairs (roughly 14%), which is consistent with antigen-driven expansion. With just a handful of patients in the study, the authors point out that the findings should be validated in a larger study. Compared with blood, tumors had a significantly larger share of the repertoire taken up by the top 250 clones (p = 0.039). Bulk unsorted samples precluded comparing CD4+ and CD8+ T cell repertoires. Because only the TCR beta chain was sequenced and unpaired alpha chains were not captured, true repertoire diversity is likely underestimated.

Blood RNA was extracted from unsorted whole blood with TRIzol reagent; germline DNA came from the DNeasy Blood & Tissue kit. Patients had chronic HBV infection and were treatment-naive at sampling. Approximately 3.8 milliliters of peripheral blood were collected into K2EDTA tubes before surgery. TCRbeta-specific cDNA was reverse-transcribed from 500 ng total RNA using a constant-region primer and ProtoScript II reverse transcriptase. The TCRbeta libraries were prepared through three rounds of nested multiplex PCR following a slightly modified ARM-PCR procedure. Each of the first two PCR rounds ran for approximately 10 cycles and used multiplex TRBV1-TRBV30 forward primers together with a Cbeta reverse primer. A final 25-cycle PCR with Deep VentR polymerase added sample barcodes and Illumina adapters. Before sequencing, amplicons between 200 and 500 bp were purified from gel using a QIAquick gel extraction kit. An Illumina HiSeq 2500 was used to sequence the TCRbeta amplicons with 250-bp paired-end reads. Regarding the original processing steps: Trimmomatic v0.33 was used to quality-trim the reads, and FLASH v1.2.11 was used to merge paired reads so that full CDR3 sequences could be recovered. V, D and J germline segments were assigned to the rearranged TCRbeta sequences using MiGEC v1.2.1b. Clonotype statistics and Shannon-Wiener diversity indices were computed with VDJtools v1.0.0. Except for diversity analysis, only the 250 most abundant clonotypes of each sample were used in subsequent analyses to reduce sampling bias. Starting from the raw public reads, TCRdb applied fastp trimming at Q25, assembled clones with MiXCR and retained in-frame beta chains. Rows are combined by CDR3 protein, so each entry shows the most common genes and DNA. TCRdb, not the original authors, processed these V and J calls. A total of over 250,000 distinct CDR3 sequences appear in this sample, 50% to 75% of them only once. More than 15% of the sample is held by the ten biggest clonotypes.

As for this clonotype: This clone's antigen is unknown. No quality values exist for individual bases; no much larger clone is one base distant.

Sequenced: peripheral blood. The clonotype originates from a woman in her 30s with primary liver carcinoma and hepatitis B virus infection. This chain is built from TRBV28 and TRBJ1-2; the D gene cannot be named for sure. The CDR3 in this case is CASRLTQERVGYTF. The nucleotide sequence reads as follows: TGTGCCAGCAGATTAACCCAGGAGAGAGTGGGCTACACCTTC.